This TCR beta chain emerged from a study of Graves' ophthalmopathy and Graves' hyperthyroidism. Many counts were recorded for this clonotype. Its target is unknown. V was trimmed by 5 bases and J by 3 bases, leaving 19 bases between them. This CDR3 is built from 16 residues. From germline, CDR1 is MNHNS and CDR2 SASEGT. CDR3 regions of TCR beta were amplified from RNA transcripts. First-round RT-PCR employed HTBI primers, with a second-round multiplex PCR after it. TCRdb used MiXCR to reprocess the multiplex PCR reads, holding one entry per CDR3 protein. The profile shows approximately 480,000 distinct CDR3 sequences, around 15% of them singletons. Other autoimmune diseases, uncontrolled infections, pregnancy and lactation each led to patient exclusion. The PBMCs had their origin in 10 ml of fresh peripheral blood. Points from the study as a whole: Between ophthalmopathy and stable hyperthyroidism, a 13-signature model drew a separation with nearly 90% sensitivity and less than 83% specificity. Blood also carried most expanded thyroid clonotypes exceeding 0.001 frequency.

Material for sequencing was blood. The sequence derives from a young woman with Graves' ophthalmopathy. The rearrangement links TRBV6-1 to TRBJ2-5; the D call may be TRBD1 or TRBD2 (5 bases each). The CDR3 DNA sequence: TGTGCCAGCAGTCGAATCTGGGGGACGTCTGAAGAGACCCAGTACTTC. This sequence encodes CASSRIWGTSEETQYF.